Sequencing of this TCR beta chain was carried out in a study of T cell responses to AZD1222 COVID-19 vaccine. Produced via immunoSEQ multiplex PCR; TCRdb's table is partial and in-frame only. The profile shows approximately 120,000 clones, roughly 93% of them singletons. Germline CDR1 reads SNHLY; CDR2 reads FYNNEI. V dropped 6 bases and J dropped 3 bases, with 6 bases sitting between them. The CDR3 contains 12 residues. Sequenced here: peripheral blood, sampled on day 0 of AZD1222 vaccination. V and J are TRBV2 and TRBJ1-5; D remains ambiguous. The TCR originated in an adult in good health. CDR3 protein: CASRANNQPQHF. CDR3 bases: TGTGCCAGCAGGGCCAACAATCAGCCCCAGCATTTT. The full variable domain, rest sourced from reference TRBV2 and TRBJ1-5, is EPEVTQTPSHQVTQMGQEVILRCVPISNHLYFYWYRQILGQKVEFLVSFYNNEISEKSEIFDDQFSVERPDGSNFTLKIRSTKLEDSAMYFCASRANNQPQHFGDGTRLSIL.